The following is a T cell receptor (beta chain) sequence with its context. A second PCR of about 6 to 12 cycles used a sample-barcoded 5' primer and a J-beta primer mix. TCRdb reprocessed the 5' RACE reads via MiXCR and lists one record per CDR3 protein. The sample yields over 600,000 distinct CDR3 sequences, about half seen once. Each donor was a healthy Caucasian individual from Russia, aged about 6 to 95. V was cut by 2 bases and J by 9 bases, with 11 bases left in between. Germline CDR1 SGHTA, CDR2 FQGTGA. This CDR3 is built from 13 residues. This sample was included in a study of blood T cells in healthy people across ages.

J is TRBJ2-1 and V is TRBV7-3; possible D gene TRBD2, 7 bases. The sample was blood. The receptor comes from a man older than 75 in good health. Here the CDR3 DNA reads TGTGCCAGCAGCTTAGAGGGGGGGAGTGAGCAGTTCTTC. Translating it yields CASSLEGGSEQFF.